Below, 6 T cell receptor beta chains from the same sample are listed, as sequenced in a study of blood T cell repertoires in COVID-19. Produced via immunoSEQ multiplex PCR; TCRdb's table is partial and in-frame only. The table lists a few hundred thousand clones, roughly 84% of them singletons. Sequenced sample: peripheral blood. All receptors come from a man aged 50-59 years with active or convalescent COVID-19.

The chain combines TRBV11-2 with TRBJ2-1, with TRBD2 identical over 10 bases. Germline trimming cut 7 bases from V and 4 bases from J; bases unmatched to any gene: 10. This CDR3 has 16 residues. Germline CDR1 SGHAT, CDR2 FQNNGV. The CDR3 bases are TGTGCCAGCACCCTAGTCAGCGGGGGGGCTTACAATGAGCAGTTCTTC. Residues: CASTLVSGGAYNEQFF.

The chain combines TRBV28 with TRBJ1-1; possibly TRBD1 for D (5 bases). Trimming removed 7 bases from V and 3 bases from J, with 15 bases in between. CDR1 is MDHEN and CDR2 is SYDVKM in the germline V gene. The CDR3 extends over 14 amino acids. The CDR3 sequence is CASIKSSGDTEAFF. For the CDR3, the DNA is TGTGCCAGCATTAAGTCCTCGGGGGACACTGAAGCTTTCTTT.

The V call is TRBV25-1, the J call TRBJ1-4, with D unresolved. Germline V CDR1 and CDR2: MGHDK, SYGVNS. The CDR3 totals 14 residues. V lost 5 bases and J 0 bases, leaving 7 bases between the germline ends. CDR3 sequence (DNA): TGTGCCAGCAGTCCCAGGACAACTAATGAAAAACTGTTTTTT. It translates to CASSPRTTNEKLFF.

The chain couples TRBV4-2 to TRBJ1-5, with D maybe TRBD1 (5 bases). This CDR3 is 16 amino acids long. Germline V lookup: CDR1 LGHNA, CDR2 YNFKEQ. V was clipped by 0 bases and J by 0 bases, with 9 bases between them. The CDR3 loop is CASSQEGGISNQPQHF. The CDR3 coding sequence is TGTGCCAGCAGCCAAGAGGGGGGGATTAGCAATCAGCCCCAGCATTTT.

The CDR3 is CASSERASGSRYNEQFF. The CDR3 nucleotides are TGTGCCAGCAGTGAAAGGGCTAGCGGGAGTAGGTACAATGAGCAGTTCTTC. The gene calls are TRBV2 and TRBJ2-1, with 10 bases aligning to TRBD2. V gave up 2 bases and J gave up 4 bases; unmatched junction bases: 8. The CDR3 runs 17 residues. Germline V gene data show CDR1 as SNHLY and CDR2 as FYNNEI.

This clone was counted only a few times. The chain recombines TRBV19 with TRBJ2-5; 10 bases are shared with TRBD2. Germline CDR1 is LNHDA and CDR2 is SQIVND (reference sequence). With V trimmed by 4 bases and J by 5 bases, 13 bases remained unmatched. The CDR3 runs 17 residues. The DNA of the CDR3 is TGTGCCAGTAGTACTTATGCTAGCGGGGGTATTCTGGAGACCCAGTACTTC. Amino acids: CASSTYASGGILETQYF.